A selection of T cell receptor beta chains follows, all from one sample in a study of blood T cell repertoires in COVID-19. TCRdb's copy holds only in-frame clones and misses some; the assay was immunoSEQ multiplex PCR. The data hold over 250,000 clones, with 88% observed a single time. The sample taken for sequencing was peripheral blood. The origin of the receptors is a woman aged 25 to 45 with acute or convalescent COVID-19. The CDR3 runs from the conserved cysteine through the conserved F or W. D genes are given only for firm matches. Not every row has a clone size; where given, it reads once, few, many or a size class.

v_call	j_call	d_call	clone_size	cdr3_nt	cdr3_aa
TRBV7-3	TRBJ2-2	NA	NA	TGTGCCAGCAGCCCCACGGCGGCAGGGGTGACCGGGGAGCTGTTTTTT	CASSPTAAGVTGELFF
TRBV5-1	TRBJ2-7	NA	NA	TGCGCCAGCAACAAAGATAAACAGCAGCAGTACTTC	CASNKDKQQQYF
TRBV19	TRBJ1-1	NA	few	TGTGCCAGTAGTATAGGACAGCCAGCCAGCACTGAAGCTTTCTTT	CASSIGQPASTEAFF
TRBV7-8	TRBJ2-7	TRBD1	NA	TGTGCCAGCAGCTTAGTGGGACAGGGGGCAGACGAGCAGTACTTC	CASSLVGQGADEQYF
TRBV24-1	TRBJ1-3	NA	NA	TGTGCCACCAGTGATGCCAGGCCGAGCTCTGGAAACACCATATATTTT	CATSDARPSSGNTIYF
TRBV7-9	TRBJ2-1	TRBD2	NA	TGTGCCAGCAGCCACCCCGGGACTAGCGGGCAAAATGAGCAGTTCTTC	CASSHPGTSGQNEQFF
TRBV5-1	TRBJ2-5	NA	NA	TGCGCCAGCAGCTTCGGGGGGCTAGAGACCCAGTACTTC	CASSFGGLETQYF
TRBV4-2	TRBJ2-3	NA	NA	TGTGCCAGCAGCCCGCCTAGCGCAGATACGCAGTATTTT	CASSPPSADTQYF
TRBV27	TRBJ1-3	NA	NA	TGTGCCAGCCGGGGGATCTCTGGAAACACCATATATTTT	CASRGISGNTIYF
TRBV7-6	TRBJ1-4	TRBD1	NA	TGTGCCAGCAGCTTGGAGGGACAGGCAATAGAAAAACTGTTTTTT	CASSLEGQAIEKLFF
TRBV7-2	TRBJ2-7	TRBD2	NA	TGTGCCAGCAGCTTAGGACGTATAGCGGGAGGGCTTGACGAGCAGTACTTC	CASSLGRIAGGLDEQYF
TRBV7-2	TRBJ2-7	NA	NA	TGTGCCAGCAGCCTACATCAGGCCCCCGGCTCCTACGAGCAGTACTTC	CASSLHQAPGSYEQYF
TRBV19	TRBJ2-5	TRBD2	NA	TGTGCCAGTAGGTCCCGGACCGGGGGGATACAAGAGACCCAGTACTTC	CASRSRTGGIQETQYF
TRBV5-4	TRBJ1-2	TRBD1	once	TGTGCCAGCAGCTGGGACAGGGGGGATGGCTACACCTTC	CASSWDRGDGYTF
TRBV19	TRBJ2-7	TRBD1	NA	TGTGCCAGTAGTACCGCCGCGACAGGGCCCTACGAGCAGTACTTC	CASSTAATGPYEQYF
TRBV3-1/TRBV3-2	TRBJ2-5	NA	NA	TGTGCCAGCAGCCAAGATGGTCCCACGCAGGGGACCCAGTACTTC	CASSQDGPTQGTQYF
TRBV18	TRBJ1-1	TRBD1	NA	TGTGCCAGCTCACCACCTCTAGCCAGGGGGCTGAATGAAGCTTTCTTT	CASSPPLARGLNEAFF